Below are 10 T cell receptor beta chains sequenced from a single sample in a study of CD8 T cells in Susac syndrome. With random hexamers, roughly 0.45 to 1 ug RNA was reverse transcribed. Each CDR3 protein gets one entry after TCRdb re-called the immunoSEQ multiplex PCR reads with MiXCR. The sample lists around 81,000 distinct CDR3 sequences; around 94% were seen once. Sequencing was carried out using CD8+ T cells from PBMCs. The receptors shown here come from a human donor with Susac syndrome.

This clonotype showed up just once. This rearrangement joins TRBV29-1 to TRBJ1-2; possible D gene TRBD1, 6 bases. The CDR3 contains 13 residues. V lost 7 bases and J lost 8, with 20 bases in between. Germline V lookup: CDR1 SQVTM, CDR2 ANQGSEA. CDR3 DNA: TGCAGCGCCTTTGCACCGACGGGGACAGGCTACACCTTC. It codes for CSAFAPTGTGYTF.

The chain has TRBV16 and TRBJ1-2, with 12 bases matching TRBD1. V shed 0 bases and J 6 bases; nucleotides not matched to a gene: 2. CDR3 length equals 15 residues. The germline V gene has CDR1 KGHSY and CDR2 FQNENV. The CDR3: CASSQSGTGGHGYTF. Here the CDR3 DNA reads TGTGCCAGCAGCCAATCCGGGACAGGGGGCCATGGCTACACCTTC.

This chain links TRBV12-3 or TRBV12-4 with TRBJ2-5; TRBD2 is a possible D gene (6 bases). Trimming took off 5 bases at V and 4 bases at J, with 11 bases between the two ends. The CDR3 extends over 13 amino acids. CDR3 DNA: TGTGCCAGCAGTCTGGGCGGGGCAGAGACCCAGTACTTC. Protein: CASSLGGAETQYF.

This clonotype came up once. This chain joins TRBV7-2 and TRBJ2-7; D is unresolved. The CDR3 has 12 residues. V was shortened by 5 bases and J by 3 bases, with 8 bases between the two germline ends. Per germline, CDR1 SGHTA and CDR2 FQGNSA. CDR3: CASSLWSYEQYF. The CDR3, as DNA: TGTGCCAGCAGCCTCTGGAGCTACGAGCAGTACTTC. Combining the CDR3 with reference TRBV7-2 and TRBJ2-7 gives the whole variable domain GAGVSQSPSNKVTEKGKDVELRCDPISGHTALYWYRQSLGQGLEFLIYFQGNSAPDKSGLPSDRFSAERTGGSVSTLTIQRTQQEDSAVYLCASSLWSYEQYFGPGTRLTVT.

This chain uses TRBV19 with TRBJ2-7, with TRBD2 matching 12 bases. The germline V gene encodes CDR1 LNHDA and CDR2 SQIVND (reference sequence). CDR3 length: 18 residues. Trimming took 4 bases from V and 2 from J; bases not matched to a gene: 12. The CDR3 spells CASSNLIGLAGTTYEQYF. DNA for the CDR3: TGTGCCAGTAGTAACCTGATCGGACTAGCGGGGACAACCTACGAGCAGTACTTC.

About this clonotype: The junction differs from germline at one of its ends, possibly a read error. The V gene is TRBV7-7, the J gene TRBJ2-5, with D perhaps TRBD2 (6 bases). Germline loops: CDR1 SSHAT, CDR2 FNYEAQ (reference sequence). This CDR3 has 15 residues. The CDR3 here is CASSPPRGSGETQYF. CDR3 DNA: TGTGCTAGCAGCCCGCCTCGGGGGTCTGGAGAGACCCAGTACTTC.

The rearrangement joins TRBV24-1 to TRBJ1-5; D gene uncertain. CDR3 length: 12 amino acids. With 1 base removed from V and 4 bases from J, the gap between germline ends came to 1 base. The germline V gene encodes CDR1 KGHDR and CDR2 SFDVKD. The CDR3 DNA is TGTGCCACCAGTGATTTTAATCAGCCCCAGCATTTT. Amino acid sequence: CATSDFNQPQHF.

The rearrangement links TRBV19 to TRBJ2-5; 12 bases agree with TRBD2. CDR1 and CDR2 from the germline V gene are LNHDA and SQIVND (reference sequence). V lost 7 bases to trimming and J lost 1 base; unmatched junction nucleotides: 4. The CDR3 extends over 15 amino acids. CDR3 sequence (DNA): TGTGCCAGTACTTCTAGCGGGAGGGCCCAAGAGACCCAGTACTTC. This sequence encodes CASTSSGRAQETQYF. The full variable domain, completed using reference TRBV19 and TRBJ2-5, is DGGITQSPKYLFRKEGQNVTLSCEQNLNHDAMYWYRQDPGQGLRLIYYSQIVNDFQKGDIAEGYSVSREKKESFPLTVTSAQKNPTAFYLCASTSSGRAQETQYFGPGTRLLVL.

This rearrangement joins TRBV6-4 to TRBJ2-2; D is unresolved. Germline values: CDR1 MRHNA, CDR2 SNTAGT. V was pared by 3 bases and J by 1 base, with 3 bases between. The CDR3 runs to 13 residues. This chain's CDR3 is CASSEGNTGELFF. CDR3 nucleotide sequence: TGTGCCAGCAGTGAGGGGAACACCGGGGAGCTGTTTTTT.

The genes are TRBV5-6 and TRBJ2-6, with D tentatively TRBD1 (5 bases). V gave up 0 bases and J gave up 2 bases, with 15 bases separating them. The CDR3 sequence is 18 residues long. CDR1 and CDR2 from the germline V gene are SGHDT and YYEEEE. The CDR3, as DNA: TGTGCCAGCAGCTTGGGGGGCGTTTTTGGGACTGGGGCCAACGTCCTGACTTTC. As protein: CASSLGGVFGTGANVLTF.